Sequencing of this TCR beta chain was carried out in a study of T cell responses to AZD1222 COVID-19 vaccine listed by TCRdb under 2021. Broadly, across the study: TCR sequencing was performed for fewer than 250 trial participants, of whom about 210 were given two doses of AZD1222 and about 25 were given two doses of MenACWY control vaccine. Trial participants were enrolled by age into 18-55, 56-69 and 70-plus year subgroups, with around 150, 28 and 57 TCR-sequenced participants respectively.

On this clone: The antigen this receptor binds is unknown. Base quality data are lacking; no much larger clone is found one base away.

The junction shows trimming of 3 bases on V and 4 bases on J, plus 1 base between the germline ends. Taken from cysteine to phenylalanine, the CDR3 has 11 residues. Only the CDR3 part of the read is kept: 33 bases, read in frame from the first base. From a lookup of the germline V gene, CDR1 and CDR2 are SGDLS and YYNGEE. The CDR3 regions of human TCRbeta chains were analyzed by immunosequencing. Regarding the original processing steps: Repertoire TCRs were matched against a reference library of SARS-CoV-2-specific TCRs generated with the MIRA antigen-specificity platform. Breadth was defined as the fraction of unique TCRs that were SARS-CoV-2-associated, and depth was defined as the fraction of total T cells that were SARS-CoV-2-associated. Using the MIRA data, every spike-specific TCR was mapped to the spike region that the TCR reacted to and assigned to either a CD4 or a CD8 class. Log10-transformed breadth and depth values were compared by one-way ANOVA with Sidak's multiple comparisons tests. The table was pulled from immuneACCESS by TCRdb, which kept in-frame rearrangements only. Such tables lose some clones; where checked, under half of the loss comes from unresolved V genes, and the rest has no known cause. For V, J and clone size, that table is used; D and trimming come from the DNA. This sample gives roughly 70,000 clones in total; around 90% of them show up just once. Together, the top ten hold roughly 5% of the sample.

The sample's time point label is to be understood as: about 28 days (+/-7) after the second vaccine dose. The intended sense of this specimen's treatment or condition label: meningococcal conjugate vaccine given as trial control. Vaccinee samples came from UK trials COV001 and COV002, including a single-blind randomized controlled phase 2/3 trial of AZD1222 (ChAdOx1 nCoV-19) in healthy adults. For TCRbeta chain sequencing, PBMC samples from trial participants were taken at day 0 and at day 28 after the second dose. The paper as a whole reports these results and caveats: The whole spike protein was spanned by vaccine-associated CD4 TCRs, and dominant responses were seen in regions 160-218 and 743-854. Participants were mostly white British and included more females than males, and it was suggested by the authors that clonal diversity may have been underestimated. Only 5 to 7 AZD1222 recipients were SARS-CoV-2 seropositive at baseline, limiting conclusions about previously exposed vaccinees. Epitopes outside the regions mutated in the B.1.351 and B.1.1.7 variants were reportedly recognized by nearly half of the unique spike-specific TCRs. Because no day 14 peak-response samples were available, repertoires were characterized only after the peak T cell response. After two AZD1222 doses, both the breadth and the depth of spike-specific TCRs were significantly higher than at day 0 and than in MenACWY recipients. The 56-69-year group was small, and its depth increase did not reach significance, likely because of low power.

This chain is built from TRBV9 and TRBJ2-2; the D segment cannot be called with confidence. The sequencing here drew on peripheral blood, taken 28 days after the second dose of the MenACWY control vaccine. This clonotype originated in an adult who received the MenACWY meningococcal vaccine as a control. The DNA sequence is TGTGCCAGCAGCGGCACCGGGGAGCTGTTTTTT. Its amino acids are CASSGTGELFF. Full variable domain (CDR3 extended with the reference TRBV9 and TRBJ2-2 proteins): DSGVTQTPKHLITATGQRVTLRCSPRSGDLSVYWYQQSLDQGLQFLIQYYNGEERAKGNILERFSAQQFPDLHSELNLSSLELGDSALYFCASSGTGELFFGEGSRLTVL.